This T cell receptor beta chain originates from a study of CD8+ T cells in alopecia areata. In this sample, this clone turned up once. Germline CDR1 reads MNHEY; CDR2 reads SVGAGI. Trimming took 2 bases from V and 1 from J; bases not matched to a gene: 5. The CDR3 sequence is 15 residues long. RNA was isolated and reverse transcribed to cDNA, the sequencing template. The assay was immunoSEQ multiplex PCR, and TCRdb's table has in-frame clones only and misses some. This table has about 190,000 clones, just under 65% appearing once. Treatment in this sample: oral pan-JAK inhibitor, 5-10 mg twice daily. This sequence was found in a human donor with alopecia areata. The sample here was CD4+ T cells sorted from blood, taken at approximately week 50, from a patient treated with tofacitinib. The chain is built from TRBV6-5 and TRBJ2-7; TRBD2 matches 7 bases. Here the CDR3 DNA reads TGTGCCAGCAGTTACACAGCGGGGCCATCCTACGAGCAGTACTTC. Protein sequence: CASSYTAGPSYEQYF.